These 12 T cell receptor beta chains were all obtained from the same sample, sequenced in a study of T cells in tumors and immune-related adverse events. The protocol was immunoSEQ multiplex PCR, while the TCRdb copy is restricted to in-frame clones and leaves out a portion. Among around 5,000 clones listed, approximately 64% were seen once. Source: gut tissue, taken from a patient treated with anti-PD-1 therapy. The receptor source for this set is a female donor with metastatic renal cell carcinoma.

In its sample, this clone is large. This chain uses TRBV11-2 with TRBJ2-2; D not resolved. Trimming took off 5 bases at V and 6 bases at J, with 7 bases between the two ends. Germline CDR1 SGHAT, CDR2 FQNNGV. The CDR3 consists of 12 residues. The CDR3 here is CASSPLPGELFF. DNA of the CDR3: TGTGCCAGCAGCCCCCTGCCCGGGGAGCTGTTTTTT.

The chain carries TRBV6-6 and TRBJ2-1, with 8 nucleotides matching TRBD1. The CDR3 extends over 15 amino acids. Germline trimming cut 7 bases from V and 10 bases from J; bases unmatched to any gene: 15. CDR1 is MNHNY, CDR2 SVGAGI, per germline (reference sequence). The CDR3 is CASTPVRQGAGEQFF. The CDR3 DNA reads as TGTGCCAGCACCCCCGTAAGGCAGGGGGCAGGGGAGCAGTTCTTC.

J is TRBJ2-1 and V is TRBV11-2, with TRBD2 identical over 11 bases. CDR3 length equals 17 residues. Looked up from germline, CDR1 is SGHAT and CDR2 is FQNNGV. Trimming removed 5 bases from V and 4 bases from J; junction bases left unmatched: 10. CDR3 nucleotide sequence: TGTGCCAGCAGCCCGTCTAGCGGGAGGATGGGGTACAATGAGCAGTTCTTC. Amino acids: CASSPSSGRMGYNEQFF.

This clone is deemed medium-sized. The chain joins TRBV10-3 to TRBJ1-1; D remains ambiguous. V shed 6 bases and J shed 0 bases, with 11 bases lying between them. The CDR3 is made up of 14 amino acids. CDR1 is ENHRY and CDR2 is SYGVKD in the germline V gene. CDR3 residues: CAIRVELMNTEAFF. CDR3 bases: TGTGCCATCAGGGTGGAGTTAATGAACACTGAAGCTTTCTTT.

The gene calls are TRBV12-5 and TRBJ2-3; D is unclear. The V gene's germline CDR1 is LGHNT and CDR2 FRNRAP. Deletions cut 6 bases from V and 2 bases from J, with 12 bases between. The CDR3 is 14 residues long. The CDR3 region has the DNA TGTGCTAGTGGATCCCCTCGCCCCACAGATACGCAGTATTTT. It codes for CASGSPRPTDTQYF.

Concerning this clone: Other nucleotide sequences from this sample produce the same CDR3. The chain's CDR3 is CASSIQREKREAFF. CDR3 DNA sequence: TGTGCCAGTAGTATTCAGCGAGAAAAAAGGGAAGCTTTCTTT. The genes are TRBV19 and TRBJ1-1; D is ambiguous. The germline gives CDR1 LNHDA, CDR2 SQIVND (reference sequence). V shed 3 bases and J shed 8 bases, with 16 bases lying between them. The CDR3 is 14 amino acids.

The chain joins TRBV10-3 to TRBJ1-1; D unclear. Germline assignment: CDR1 ENHRY and CDR2 SYGVKD. V was clipped by 3 bases and J by 1 base, with 12 bases between them. The CDR3 length is 15 residues. The CDR3: CAISDSRAENTEAFF. The DNA for the CDR3 is TGTGCCATCAGTGACAGTAGGGCAGAGAACACTGAAGCTTTCTTT.

The chain combines TRBV28 with TRBJ1-2; the D is unclear. The CDR3 covers 11 residues. Germline CDR1 reads MDHEN; CDR2 reads SYDVKM. The V gene lost 4 bases and the J gene lost 4 bases, with 4 bases spanning the gap. CDR3 DNA sequence: TGTGCCAGCAGTTCAGTCTATGGCTACACCTTC. Translated: CASSSVYGYTF.

The V gene is TRBV4-2, the J gene TRBJ2-3; no firm D call. V lost 1 base to trimming and J lost 7 bases, with 12 bases between them. The CDR3 length is 14 residues. Looked up from germline, CDR1 is LGHNA and CDR2 is YNFKEQ. The CDR3 coding sequence is TGTGCCAGCAGCCAAGGTGATACCGGATATACGCAGTATTTT. Translation gives CASSQGDTGYTQYF.

The V call is TRBV7-2, the J call TRBJ2-3, with D perhaps matching TRBD1 or TRBD2 (7 bases each). This CDR3 has 13 amino acids. Trimming stripped 5 bases from V and 5 bases from J, with 11 bases between. Germline CDR1 SGHTA, CDR2 FQGNSA. CDR3: CASSQGGRDTQYF. The CDR3 nucleotides are TGTGCCAGCAGCCAGGGGGGGCGAGATACGCAGTATTTT.

This clone is termed large. The gene calls are TRBV19 and TRBJ1-1; D gene ambiguous. V lost 8 bases to trimming and J lost 6 bases, with 13 bases between them. This CDR3 comprises 12 residues. The germline CDR1 and CDR2 sequences are LNHDA and SQIVND (reference sequence). DNA for the CDR3: TGTGCCAGTTGGGGAGGGCTGGCTGAAGCTTTCTTT. Amino acid sequence: CASWGGLAEAFF.

By frequency in the sample, this clone is medium-sized. The chain uses TRBV30 and TRBJ1-5; D is undetermined. Germline assignment: CDR1 GTSNPN and CDR2 SVGIG (reference sequence). The CDR3 totals 13 residues. V was shortened by 2 bases and J by 3 bases, with 8 bases between the two germline ends. The CDR3 here is CAWSLDLNQPQHF. The CDR3 region has the DNA TGTGCCTGGAGTCTGGATCTCAATCAGCCCCAGCATTTT.